Listed here are 14 T cell receptor beta chains from one sample, sequenced in a study of T cell changes during pregnancy in multiple sclerosis. Sequenced by immunoSEQ multiplex PCR; TCRdb stores in-frame clones only, minus some. The data hold tens of thousands of clones, with around 89% observed a single time. The sample here was peripheral blood, taken in the first trimester of pregnancy. The receptors were sampled from a female donor in good health, enrolled as a control in a pregnancy study.

J is TRBJ2-3 and V is TRBV4-3, with TRBD1 identical over 7 bases. With 0 bases clipped from V and 3 bases from J, the junction kept 3 bases outside the gene matches. Germline CDR1 reads LGHNA; CDR2 reads YSLEER. The CDR3 consists of 15 residues. CDR3 sequence: CASSQDDRVTDTQYF. CDR3 DNA sequence: TGCGCCAGCAGCCAAGACGACAGGGTGACAGATACGCAGTATTTT.

V and J are TRBV13 and TRBJ2-5, with 11 nucleotides matching TRBD2. V dropped 5 bases and J dropped 5; count of bases not matched to a gene: 10. The CDR3 runs to 16 residues. The germline CDR1 and CDR2 sequences are PRHDT and FYEKMQ (reference sequence). As DNA, the CDR3 is TGTGCCAGCAGCCTTAGAACTAGCGGGAGCCTGGAGACCCAGTACTTC. Its translation: CASSLRTSGSLETQYF.

This chain links TRBV5-5 with TRBJ1-2; D is possibly TRBD1 (5 bases). In germline, CDR1 is SGHKS, CDR2 YYEKEE (reference sequence). Deletions cut 4 bases from V and 4 bases from J, with 11 bases between. The CDR3 sequence is 13 residues long. The CDR3 is CASSPDSSYGYTF. The CDR3 DNA is TGTGCCAGCAGCCCCGACAGCTCCTATGGCTACACCTTC.

The CDR3 DNA is TGCGCCAGCAGCTTGGGGGCAGGGGGTGCGTACGAGCAGTACTTC. Its protein is CASSLGAGGAYEQYF. V and J are TRBV5-1 and TRBJ2-7, with 7 nucleotides matching TRBD1. Trimming took 0 bases from V and 4 from J; bases not matched to a gene: 7. The CDR3 has 15 amino acids. Germline V gene data show CDR1 as SGHRS and CDR2 as YFSETQ.

The chain has TRBV5-1 and TRBJ2-7, with D possibly being TRBD1 (6 bases). CDR1 and CDR2 (germline): SGHRS, YFSETQ. Trimming stripped 4 bases from V and 3 bases from J, with 14 bases between. The CDR3 is 14 residues long. This chain's CDR3 is CASSARDTLYEQYF. The CDR3 coding sequence is TGCGCCAGCAGCGCTCGGGACACCCTCTACGAGCAGTACTTC.

The chain joins TRBV28 to TRBJ2-7; 12 bases line up with TRBD2. Trimming at V came to 6 bases and at J to 4 bases, leaving 7 bases not matched to a gene. The CDR3 loop spans 15 amino acids. Germline V CDR1 and CDR2: MDHEN, SYDVKM. The CDR3 loop is CASSPWTSGTYEQYF. As DNA, the CDR3 is TGTGCCAGCAGCCCATGGACTAGCGGGACATACGAGCAGTACTTC.

The table lists this clone with a count of one. V gene TRBV19 combines with J gene TRBJ2-1, with TRBD2 matching 13 bases. Unmatched junction bases numbered 10, after V lost 10 bases and J lost 7 bases. The CDR3 runs 15 residues. Germline V lookup: CDR1 LNHDA, CDR2 SQIVND (reference sequence). The CDR3 coding sequence is TGTGCCACCATTCGGACTAGCGGGAGTAGGAATGAGCAGTTCTTC. It encodes CATIRTSGSRNEQFF.

This chain joins TRBV6-6 and TRBJ1-5; D perhaps matches TRBD1 (5 bases). V was trimmed by 3 bases and J by 9 bases, leaving 12 bases between them. From germline, CDR1 is MNHNY and CDR2 SVGAGI (reference sequence). This CDR3 region has 13 residues. This CDR3 reads CASSYGGVRPQHF. CDR3 DNA: TGTGCCAGCAGTTATGGGGGGGTTCGGCCCCAGCATTTT.

The rearrangement links TRBV13 to TRBJ2-7; D possibly corresponds to TRBD1 (6 bases). Per germline, CDR1 PRHDT and CDR2 FYEKMQ (reference sequence). The CDR3 contains 15 residues. The V end was cut by 5 bases, the J end by 2 bases, with 16 bases between. Written as DNA, the CDR3 is TGTGCCAGCAGCACACCCGGGACAACCCCCTACGAGCAGTACTTC. Translated, it gives CASSTPGTTPYEQYF. Complete variable domain (other parts from reference TRBV13 and TRBJ2-7): AAGVIQSPRHLIKEKRETATLKCYPIPRHDTVYWYQQGPGQDPQFLISFYEKMQSDKGSIPDRFSAQQFSDYHSELNMSSLELGDSALYFCASSTPGTTPYEQYFGPGTRLTVT.

The chain is built from TRBV5-1 and TRBJ2-7; D gene ambiguous. The germline CDR1 and CDR2 sequences are SGHRS and YFSETQ. The CDR3 has 12 residues. V gave up 0 bases and J gave up 2 bases, with 3 bases separating them. CDR3 sequence reads: CASSLDTYEQYF. The CDR3 DNA reads TGCGCCAGCAGCTTGGACACCTACGAGCAGTACTTC.

The rearrangement uses TRBV19 and TRBJ2-7; tentative D call: TRBD1 (5 bases). V gave up 5 bases and J gave up 7 bases, with 18 bases separating them. The CDR3 has 14 residues. Germline CDR1 is LNHDA and CDR2 is SQIVND (reference sequence). The CDR3 region is CASSLRQSHHEQYF. CDR3 coding DNA: TGTGCCAGTAGTCTCAGACAGTCCCATCATGAGCAGTACTTC.

The chain employs TRBV5-1 and TRBJ2-7; TRBD1 matches at 8 bases. Germline V CDR1 and CDR2: SGHRS, YFSETQ. V trimming: 7 bases; J trimming: 4 bases; junction bases outside the gene matches: 10. This CDR3 region has 14 residues. DNA of the CDR3: TGCGCCAGCTCCTGGACAGGGCAGGGGTACGAGCAGTACTTC. Protein product: CASSWTGQGYEQYF.

This rearrangement joins TRBV29-1 to TRBJ1-4; maybe TRBD1 (5 bases). The V end lost 7 bases, the J end lost 0 bases, and 12 bases lay between the germline ends. The germline CDR1 and CDR2 sequences are SQVTM and ANQGSEA. This CDR3 spans 14 amino acids. The CDR3 loop is CSALGQATNEKLFF. CDR3 coding DNA: TGCAGCGCCTTAGGACAAGCAACTAATGAAAAACTGTTTTTT. Full variable domain (remainder filled in from reference TRBV29-1 and TRBJ1-4): SAVISQKPSRDICQRGTSLTIQCQVDSQVTMMFWYRQQPGQSLTLIATANQGSEATYESGFVIDKFPISRPNLTFSTLTVSNMSPEDSSIYLCSALGQATNEKLFFGSGTQLSVL.

The chain recombines TRBV25-1 with TRBJ1-1; 7 positions match TRBD1. Germline values: CDR1 MGHDK, CDR2 SYGVNS. This CDR3 contains 12 residues. J lost 6 bases, V lost 8 bases, and 6 bases had no gene match. The CDR3 sequence: CASRPQGAEAFF. CDR3 nucleotides: TGTGCCAGCCGCCCGCAGGGGGCTGAAGCTTTCTTT.